A single sample gave rise to the 30 T cell receptor beta chains below, sequenced in a study of molecular identifiers for immune sequencing clone quantification. MiXCR was run by TCRdb on the PCR reads, yielding one entry per CDR3 protein. Of more than 450,000 distinct CDR3 sequences detected, around 23% appear once; the ten largest clones hold around 0.78%. Source material: naive CD8+ T cells from blood, with Jurkat cell RNA spiked in. Subset meaning: FACS-sorted CD8+CD4-CCR7+CD45RA+ naive T cells. Receptor source: a human donor in good health. Some libraries in this study had Jurkat cell RNA spiked in.

In this sample, this clonotype turned up a few times. This chain links TRBV4-1 with TRBJ1-5; D gene uncertain. CDR3 length: 14 residues. V lost 0 bases to trimming and J lost 7 bases, with 10 bases between them. Germline-derived CDR1 and CDR2 are MGHRA and YSYEKL. CDR3 in amino acids: CASSQDRAEQPQHF. The CDR3 nucleotides read TGCGCCAGCAGCCAAGATCGGGCAGAACAGCCCCAGCATTTT.

In its sample, this clonotype was seen many times. The chain recombines TRBV7-2 with TRBJ2-1; D may be TRBD1 (5 bases). The V and J ends lost 1 base and 6 bases respectively, with 7 bases between them. The CDR3 loop spans 13 amino acids. Germline values: CDR1 SGHTA, CDR2 FQGNSA. The CDR3 reads CASSLVDSNEQFF. CDR3 nucleotides: TGTGCCAGCAGCTTAGTTGACAGCAATGAGCAGTTCTTC.

The chain has TRBV6-1 and TRBJ2-1; no reliable D call. The V gene's germline CDR1 is MNHNS and CDR2 SASEGT. The germline V and J ends were trimmed by 2 bases and 9 bases, with 26 bases remaining between them. The CDR3 sequence is 18 residues long. CDR3 nucleotides: TGTGCCAGCAGTGAAATAAAGTTGGCGGTGGTAGGTGACGGTGAGCAGTTCTTC. Protein sequence: CASSEIKLAVVGDGEQFF.

This clonotype was detected a few times. This sequence joins TRBV20-1 and TRBJ2-7; the match to TRBD2 covers 7 bases. The CDR3 length is 14 residues. The V gene end was trimmed by 0 bases and the J gene end by 2 bases; junction bases not matched to a gene: 4. Germline loops: CDR1 DFQATT, CDR2 SNEGSKA (reference sequence). The CDR3 loop is CSARDLAGAYEQYF. Written as DNA, the CDR3 is TGCAGTGCTAGAGATTTGGCGGGAGCCTACGAGCAGTACTTC.

The sample holds many counts of this clonotype. The chain is built from TRBV29-1 and TRBJ1-1; a possible D gene is TRBD1 (6 bases). CDR3 size: 14 residues. Germline-derived CDR1 and CDR2 are SQVTM and ANQGSEA. V gave up 7 bases and J gave up 2 bases, with 17 bases separating them. The CDR3 is CSARGQGSNTEAFF. CDR3 DNA sequence: TGCAGCGCCAGGGGCCAGGGGTCCAACACTGAAGCTTTCTTT.

This rearrangement joins TRBV5-6 to TRBJ2-7, with 13 bases matching TRBD2. The CDR3 spans 18 residues. Trimming cost V 2 bases and J 3 bases; bases outside gene matches: 11. CDR1 and CDR2 from the germline V gene are SGHDT and YYEEEE. CDR3 nucleotide sequence: TGTGCCAGCAGCTTTGGGACTAGCGGGACACTCGGGGGCTACGAGCAGTACTTC. It specifies CASSFGTSGTLGGYEQYF.

In its sample, this clonotype was seen many times. The gene calls are TRBV7-9 and TRBJ1-5; D remains ambiguous. Trimming pared 5 bases from V and 7 bases from J, leaving 18 bases between. Germline values: CDR1 SEHNR, CDR2 FQNEAQ (reference sequence). The length of the CDR3 is 15 residues. The CDR3 is CASSATSVGPQPQHF. In DNA form, the CDR3 reads TGTGCCAGCAGCGCGACAAGTGTGGGTCCCCAGCCCCAGCATTTT.

About this clonotype: At one of its ends the junction is not consistent with the germline gene, which may arise from a read error. This chain uses TRBV7-9 with TRBJ1-3; D perhaps matches TRBD1 (6 bases). There are 15 residues in the CDR3. Germline CDR1 and CDR2: SEHNR and FQNEAQ (reference sequence). CDR3 nucleotides: TGTGCCAGCAGCTTAGTTGGGGGCTCTGGAAACGCCATATATTTT. This codes for CASSLVGGSGNAIYF.

V usage is TRBV27 and J usage is TRBJ2-7, with D perhaps matching TRBD1 (5 bases). This CDR3 has 15 amino acids. Germline values: CDR1 MNHEY, CDR2 SMNVEV (reference sequence). V shed 8 bases and J shed 3 bases, with 20 bases lying between them. CDR3 in amino acids: CASALQAGSYYEQYF. CDR3 sequence (DNA): TGTGCCAGCGCTCTACAGGCCGGGTCCTACTACGAGCAGTACTTC.

This clonotype was observed a few times. This chain connects TRBV6-2 or TRBV6-3 to TRBJ2-1; 7 positions match TRBD2. The length of the CDR3 is 16 residues. Losses at the gene ends were 0 bases for V and 8 bases for J; bases not matched to a gene: 10. CDR1 and CDR2 (germline): MNHEY, SVGEGT. The CDR3 protein is CASSYSLREELDEQFF. The CDR3 coding sequence is TGTGCCAGCAGTTACTCCCTCCGGGAGGAGTTGGATGAGCAGTTCTTC.

Concerning this clonotype: A read error may explain this, as a much larger clone is one base away. The chain has TRBV30 and TRBJ2-7; D may be TRBD1 or TRBD2 (5 bases each). The CDR3 is 12 amino acids. CDR1 and CDR2 from the germline V gene are GTSNPN and SVGIG (reference sequence). The V end lost 0 bases, the J end lost 6 bases, and 9 bases lay between the germline ends. The CDR3 is CAWSVSGTEQYF. The DNA of the CDR3 is TGTGCCTGGAGTGTCTCGGGGACCGAGCAGTACTTC.

The genes are TRBV11-3 and TRBJ1-5, with 12 bases aligning to TRBD1. CDR3 length equals 18 residues. V was clipped by 5 bases and J by 0 bases; unmatched bases: 8. Germline values: CDR1 SGHNT, CDR2 YENEEA. CDR3 nucleotides: TGTGCCAGCAGCAGGGACAGGGGGCTAGATTATAGCAATCAGCCCCAGCATTTT. Residues: CASSRDRGLDYSNQPQHF. The full variable domain, in which reference TRBV11-3 and TRBJ1-5 provide the parts outside the CDR3, is EAGVVQSPRYKIIEKKQPVAFWCNPISGHNTLYWYLQNLGQGPELLIRYENEEAVDDSQLPKDRFSAERLKGVDSTLKIQPAELGDSAVYLCASSRDRGLDYSNQPQHFGDGTRLSIL.

This clonotype was detected a few times. The V and J genes are TRBV4-1 and TRBJ2-1; 8 nucleotides align to TRBD2. CDR1 is MGHRA, CDR2 YSYEKL, per germline. The CDR3 loop spans 16 amino acids. Losses at the gene ends were 4 bases for V and 3 bases for J; bases not matched to a gene: 8. The CDR3 sequence: CASSPISGSGYNEQFF. The DNA for the CDR3 is TGCGCCAGCAGCCCAATAAGCGGGAGTGGCTACAATGAGCAGTTCTTC.

This clonotype was recorded many times. The chain joins TRBV28 to TRBJ1-5; D gene uncertain. This CDR3 is built from 15 residues. Trimming left V 6 bases short and J 0 bases short, with 12 bases between. The germline CDR1 and CDR2 sequences are MDHEN and SYDVKM. The CDR3 DNA follows: TGTGCCAGCAGGATGGGGAGCTATAGCAATCAGCCCCAGCATTTT. It encodes CASRMGSYSNQPQHF.

This chain connects TRBV11-2 to TRBJ2-7, with 7 bases matching TRBD1. Trimming took 1 base from V and 8 from J; bases not matched to a gene: 11. The CDR3 spans 15 residues. Per the germline V gene, CDR1 is SGHAT and CDR2 is FQNNGV. The CDR3 sequence is CASSLGRGYVYKQYF. The CDR3 bases are TGTGCCAGCAGCTTAGGCAGGGGGTATGTTTACAAGCAGTACTTC.

This clonotype was counted at least ten times. CDR3 amino acids: CASSYDGGTEAFF. CDR3 DNA: TGTGCCAGCAGCTACGACGGTGGAACTGAAGCTTTCTTT. The chain carries TRBV7-9 and TRBJ1-1; D is unresolved. The V end lost 4 bases, the J end lost 5 bases, and 11 bases lay between the germline ends. Germline V gives CDR1 SEHNR, CDR2 FQNEAQ (reference sequence). The CDR3 sequence is 13 residues long.

The rearrangement links TRBV7-9 to TRBJ2-5; 8 bases map to TRBD2. CDR3 size: 14 residues. From germline, CDR1 is SEHNR and CDR2 FQNEAQ (reference sequence). Losses at the gene ends were 10 bases for V and 0 bases for J; bases not matched to a gene: 7. This CDR3 is CANSQTSDQETQYF. The DNA of the CDR3 is TGTGCCAACAGTCAGACTAGCGACCAAGAGACCCAGTACTTC.

The chain couples TRBV12-3 or TRBV12-4 to TRBJ2-1; 9 positions match TRBD2. This CDR3 is 15 amino acids long. The V segment lost 6 bases and the J segment 3 bases; nucleotides outside the gene matches: 6. The CDR3 loop reads CASSLQREVYNEQFF. DNA of the CDR3: TGTGCCAGCAGCTTGCAGCGGGAGGTCTACAATGAGCAGTTCTTC.

This clonotype showed up many times. The chain has TRBV28 and TRBJ2-3, with 12 bases fitting TRBD2. Germline V gives CDR1 MDHEN, CDR2 SYDVKM. V lost 6 bases, J lost 6 bases, and 7 bases stayed unmatched. CDR3 length: 15 residues. CDR3 amino acids: CASRETSGSADTQYF. Here the CDR3 DNA reads TGTGCCAGCAGGGAGACTAGCGGGAGTGCGGATACGCAGTATTTT.

As to this clonotype: A clone one base away is much larger, so this may be a read error. J is TRBJ2-1 and V is TRBV29-1, with D tentatively TRBD1 (6 bases). CDR3 length equals 15 residues. Germline loops: CDR1 SQVTM, CDR2 ANQGSEA. CDR3 DNA sequence: TGCGGCGTTGATGGGACCGGGACAATGGGGGATGAGCAGTTCTTC. This sequence encodes CGVDGTGTMGDEQFF.

This chain's CDR3 is CASSFWGTSGKNIQYF. DNA for the CDR3: TGCGCCAGCAGCTTTTGGGGGACTAGCGGAAAAAACATTCAGTACTTC. The chain links TRBV5-1 to TRBJ2-4; 11 bases are shared with TRBD2. Germline V gene lookup returns CDR1 SGHRS and CDR2 YFSETQ. CDR3 size: 16 residues. V was pared by 2 bases and J by 4 bases, with 5 bases of the junction left unmatched.

This clonotype was detected many times. The chain uses TRBV20-1 and TRBJ2-7, with 11 nucleotides matching TRBD1. The CDR3 runs to 14 residues. V was clipped by 6 bases and J by 2 bases; unmatched bases: 6. Germline loops: CDR1 DFQATT, CDR2 SNEGSKA (reference sequence). CDR3 DNA sequence: TGCAGTGCCCTACCGGGACAGGGGGCCTACGAGCAGTACTTC. Protein: CSALPGQGAYEQYF.

This clonotype was counted a few times. This rearrangement joins TRBV9 to TRBJ1-4, with D maybe TRBD1 (5 bases). The length of the CDR3 is 17 residues. The V gene lost 3 bases and the J gene lost 6 bases, with 21 bases spanning the gap. Germline lookup yields CDR1 SGDLS and CDR2 YYNGEE. The CDR3 loop reads CASSAGTAPDAYEKLFF. The CDR3 DNA reads as TGTGCCAGCAGCGCCGGGACGGCGCCAGACGCCTATGAAAAACTGTTTTTT.

The genes are TRBV5-6 and TRBJ2-3, with D uncertain. CDR1 is SGHDT, CDR2 YYEEEE, per germline. The V and J ends lost 0 bases and 2 bases respectively, with 10 bases between them. The CDR3 loop spans 15 amino acids. The CDR3 here is CASSLVRFTTDTQYF. The CDR3 DNA reads as TGTGCCAGCAGCTTGGTCCGGTTTACCACAGATACGCAGTATTTT.

This rearrangement joins TRBV7-8 to TRBJ2-1; perhaps D is TRBD1 or TRBD2 (5 bases each). Trimming shortened V by 2 bases and J by 0 bases, and 11 bases separated the two germline ends. The CDR3 is 16 amino acids. The V gene's germline CDR1 is SGHVS and CDR2 FQNEAQ. The CDR3: CASSLSGDPSYNEQFF. CDR3 bases: TGTGCCAGCAGCTTAAGTGGGGACCCCTCCTACAATGAGCAGTTCTTC.

This CDR3 is CASSLGPSEAFF. CDR3 sequence (DNA): TGCGCCAGCAGCTTGGGGCCCTCTGAAGCTTTCTTT. V and J are TRBV5-1 and TRBJ1-1; the D is unclear. Germline V CDR1 and CDR2: SGHRS, YFSETQ. The ends were cut back, 0 bases at V and 6 bases at J, with 6 bases in the middle. This CDR3 has 12 residues.

This clonotype was detected ten times or more. The CDR3 DNA follows: TGCGCCAGCAGCTTGGGGACAGGTGAAGGTGAAAAACTGTTTTTT. This translates into CASSLGTGEGEKLFF. The rearrangement uses TRBV5-1 and TRBJ1-4; 7 bases agree with TRBD1. The CDR3 length is 15 residues. Per germline, CDR1 SGHRS and CDR2 YFSETQ. The V gene end was trimmed by 0 bases and the J gene end by 7 bases; junction bases not matched to a gene: 6.

The chain combines TRBV3-1 with TRBJ2-5, with 10 bases identical to TRBD2. The CDR3 covers 15 residues. V was clipped by 5 bases and J by 4 bases; unmatched bases: 7. The germline gives CDR1 LGHDT, CDR2 YNNKEL (reference sequence). CDR3 sequence: CASSVPLAGAETQYF. The DNA of the CDR3 is TGTGCCAGCAGCGTTCCGCTAGCGGGAGCAGAGACCCAGTACTTC.

This clonotype was seen ten or more times. This chain uses TRBV19 with TRBJ1-1; D gene ambiguous. This CDR3 spans 15 amino acids. Germline V gene lookup returns CDR1 LNHDA and CDR2 SQIVND (reference sequence). Between the trimmed V and J ends, which lost 3 bases and 3 bases, there was a span of 14 bases. Here the CDR3 DNA reads TGTGCCAGTAGTATGTACGGCCCTTTGGACACTGAAGCTTTCTTT. It yields the protein CASSMYGPLDTEAFF.

This clonotype was seen only once. This rearrangement joins TRBV11-2 to TRBJ2-7; D perhaps matches TRBD1 (5 bases). The CDR3 contains 12 residues. Looked up from germline, CDR1 is SGHAT and CDR2 is FQNNGV. Trimming removed 7 bases from V and 9 bases from J, with 16 bases in between. The DNA for the CDR3 is TGTGCCAGCACCCAAGGGGCCCCCGCGCAGTACTTC. The encoded protein is CASTQGAPAQYF.